The present TCR beta chain was sequenced within a study of tumor and adjacent non-tumor tissue in lung cancer. As to this clonotype: The antigen remains unidentified. A much larger clone sits a single nucleotide away, making a read error possible.

RNA was extracted from bulk tissue without any cell sorting. Three rounds of nested PCR, following a modified ARM-PCR protocol, produced the TCRbeta library. Each CDR3 protein gets one entry after TCRdb re-called the multiplex PCR reads with MiXCR. This sample has about 110,000 distinct CDR3 sequences, with roughly 84% found just once. Study-level points and caveats: TCR diversity was significantly greater in tumor than normal lung tissue. Patients with more diverse tumor TCRs had worse survival.

The sequence was obtained from a man aged 65 to 79 with non-small cell lung cancer. Sequencing was done on a sample of lung tumor tissue.

The DNA of the CDR3 is TGTGCCAGCTCACCGCGGGAGGGTGGCACTGAAGCTTTCTTT. Its translation: CASSPREGGTEAFF. The genes are TRBV18 and TRBJ1-1; D uncertain. Germline assignment: CDR1 KGHSH and CDR2 LQKENI. The CDR3 runs 14 residues. Trimming removed 3 bases from V and 4 bases from J, with 12 bases in between.